This T cell receptor beta chain derives from a study of radiation and T cells in renal cell carcinoma. Turning to the study itself: Nephrectomy followed 15 Gy stereotactic body radiation by 4 weeks.

Noted time point: baseline pretreatment blood. The treatment denotes: 15 Gy SBRT to primary tumor, nephrectomy 4 weeks later. This renal cell carcinoma was of the clear cell type. Sequenced by immunoSEQ multiplex PCR; TCRdb stores in-frame clones only, minus some. The table has just over 95,000 clones, 80% to 90% seen once. This CDR3 comprises 17 residues. Per the germline V gene, CDR1 is KGHSH and CDR2 is LQKENI. Trimming removed 4 bases at V and 1 base at J, with 19 bases between. Only one count was recorded for this clone. The starting material was blood, obtained from a patient whose treatment included radiotherapy and nephrectomy. The chain has TRBV18 and TRBJ1-2; a possible D gene is TRBD1 (5 bases). The clonotype was recovered from a man aged 50-60 years with renal cell carcinoma. The CDR3 nucleotides read TGTGCCAGCTCACTGCAGCGGCCAGGGACTTATAACTATGGCTACACCTTC. It translates to CASSLQRPGTYNYGYTF.